This T cell receptor (beta chain) was observed in a study of blood T cell repertoires in COVID-19. Study-wide context: Nucleic acid was either cDNA or gDNA, and it came from T cells, B-cell-depleted T cells, or PBMCs.

This clone was counted a few times. This table comes from immunoSEQ multiplex PCR, and its TCRdb copy is limited to in-frame clones, with some not included. The sample carries 99,000 or so clones, 65% to 90% recorded once. In germline, CDR1 is SGHRS, CDR2 YFSETQ. The V and J ends lost 0 bases and 6 bases respectively, with 9 bases between them. The CDR3 is made up of 13 amino acids. The receptor's source is a man at least 80 years old with acute or convalescent COVID-19. Source material: peripheral blood. The chain carries TRBV5-1 and TRBJ1-2, with D tentatively TRBD1 (5 bases). This CDR3 is CASSLAQEHGYTF. The CDR3 region has the DNA TGCGCCAGCAGCTTGGCACAGGAACATGGCTACACCTTC.